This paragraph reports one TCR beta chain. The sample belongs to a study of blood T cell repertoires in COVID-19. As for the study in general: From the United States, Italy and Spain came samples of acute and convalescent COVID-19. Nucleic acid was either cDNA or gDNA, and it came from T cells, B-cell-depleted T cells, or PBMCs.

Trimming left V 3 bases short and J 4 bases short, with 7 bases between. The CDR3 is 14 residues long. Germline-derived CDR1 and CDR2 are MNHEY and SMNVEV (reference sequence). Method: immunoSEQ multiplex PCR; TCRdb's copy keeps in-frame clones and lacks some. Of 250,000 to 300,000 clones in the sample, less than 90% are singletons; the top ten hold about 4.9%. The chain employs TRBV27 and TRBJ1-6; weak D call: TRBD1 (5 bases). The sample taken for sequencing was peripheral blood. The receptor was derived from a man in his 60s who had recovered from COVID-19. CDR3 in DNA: TGTGCCAGCAGTTTTAGGGGTTATAATTCACCCCTCCACTTT. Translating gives CASSFRGYNSPLHF.